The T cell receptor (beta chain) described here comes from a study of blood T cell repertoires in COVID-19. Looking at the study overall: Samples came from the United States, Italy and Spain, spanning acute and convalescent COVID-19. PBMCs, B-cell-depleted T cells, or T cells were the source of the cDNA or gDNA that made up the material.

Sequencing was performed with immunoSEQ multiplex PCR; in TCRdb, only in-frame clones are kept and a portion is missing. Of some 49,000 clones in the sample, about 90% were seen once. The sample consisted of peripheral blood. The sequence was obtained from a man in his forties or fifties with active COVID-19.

The CDR3 coding sequence is TGCGCCAGCAGCTTGGCGGGTATGGGCAATCAGCCCCAGCATTTT. It codes for CASSLAGMGNQPQHF. The rearrangement links TRBV5-1 to TRBJ1-5; D not resolved. Germline assignment: CDR1 SGHRS and CDR2 YFSETQ. The CDR3 is 15 amino acids. Deletions cut 0 bases from V and 2 bases from J, with 9 bases between.